A selection of T cell receptor beta chains follows, all from one sample in a study of blood T cell repertoires in COVID-19. Using immunoSEQ multiplex PCR, the repertoire was profiled, and TCRdb retains in-frame clones only, with some absent. The sample includes about 97,000 clones, 85% to 95% of them seen just once. Sequences were obtained from peripheral blood. The origin of the receptors is a man aged 50 or older with active COVID-19. CDR3s include the opening cysteine and the closing phenylalanine or tryptophan. The order of the fields is clone size, V gene, J gene, D gene, CDR3 protein, CDR3 DNA. D genes are given only for firm matches. Size tells how often a clone was seen (once, few, many) or the class of an expanded clone, and some rows leave it out.

size: -; V: TRBV7-3; J: TRBJ2-1; D: TRBD2; CDR3: CASSLHAGGGYEQFF; DNA: TGTGCCAGCAGCCTCCACGCGGGAGGGGGATATGAGCAGTTCTTC
size: -; V: TRBV29-1; J: TRBJ2-1; D: -; CDR3: CSVEDSRGNEQFF; DNA: TGCAGCGTAGAGGACTCCCGAGGGAATGAGCAGTTCTTC
size: -; V: TRBV7-8; J: TRBJ1-5; D: TRBD1; CDR3: CASSPGRDRDQPQHF; DNA: TGTGCCAGCAGCCCAGGCAGGGACAGGGATCAACCCCAGCATTTT
size: -; V: TRBV7-6; J: TRBJ2-2; D: TRBD1; CDR3: CASSPGQGASGGELFF; DNA: TGTGCCAGCAGCCCAGGACAGGGGGCGTCCGGCGGGGAGCTGTTTTTT
size: -; V: TRBV11-3; J: TRBJ2-7; D: TRBD2; CDR3: CASSLPSGRALYEQYF; DNA: TGTGCCAGCAGCTTACCTAGCGGGAGGGCCCTTTACGAGCAGTACTTC
size: -; V: TRBV7-9; J: TRBJ1-3; D: TRBD1; CDR3: CASKPGQAVSSSGNTIYF; DNA: TGTGCCAGCAAACCGGGACAGGCGGTTAGCTCCTCTGGAAACACCATATATTTT
size: once; V: TRBV7-9; J: TRBJ2-2; D: -; CDR3: CASSVFRVGDTGELFF; DNA: TGTGCCAGCAGCGTATTCAGGGTAGGGGACACCGGGGAGCTGTTTTTT
size: -; V: TRBV7-6; J: TRBJ2-2; D: -; CDR3: CASSLVGGLETGELFF; DNA: TGTGCCAGCAGCTTAGTCGGGGGTCTCGAAACCGGGGAGCTGTTTTTT
size: -; V: TRBV10-2; J: TRBJ2-1; D: -; CDR3: CASSSLPADQASYNEQFF; DNA: TGCGCCAGCAGTTCCCTCCCGGCGGATCAAGCCTCCTACAATGAGCAGTTCTTC
size: few; V: TRBV6-5; J: TRBJ2-7; D: -; CDR3: CASSYSDSYEQYF; DNA: TGTGCCAGCAGTTACTCCGACAGCTACGAGCAGTACTTC
size: -; V: TRBV11-2; J: TRBJ2-7; D: -; CDR3: CASTGTRTAFYEQYF; DNA: TGTGCCAGCACCGGTACTAGGACAGCGTTCTACGAGCAGTACTTC
size: -; V: TRBV3-1/TRBV3-2; J: TRBJ1-6; D: TRBD1; CDR3: CASSQMDRDSPLHF; DNA: TGTGCCAGCAGCCAAATGGACAGGGACTCACCCCTCCACTTT